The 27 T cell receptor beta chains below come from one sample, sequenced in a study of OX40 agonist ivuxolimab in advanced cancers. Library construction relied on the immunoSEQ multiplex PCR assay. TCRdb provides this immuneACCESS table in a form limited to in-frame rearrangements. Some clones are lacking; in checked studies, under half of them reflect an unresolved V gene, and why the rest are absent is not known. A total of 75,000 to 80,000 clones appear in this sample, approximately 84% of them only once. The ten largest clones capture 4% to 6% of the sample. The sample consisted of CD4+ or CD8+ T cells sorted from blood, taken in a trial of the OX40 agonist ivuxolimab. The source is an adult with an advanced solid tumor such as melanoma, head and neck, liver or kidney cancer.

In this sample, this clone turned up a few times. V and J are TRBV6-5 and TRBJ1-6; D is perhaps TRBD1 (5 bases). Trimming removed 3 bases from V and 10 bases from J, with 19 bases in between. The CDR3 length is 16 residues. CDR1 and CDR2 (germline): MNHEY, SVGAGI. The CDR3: CASSYSGTPGGSPLHF. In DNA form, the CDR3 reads TGTGCCAGCAGTTATTCCGGGACCCCGGGCGGATCACCCCTCCACTTT.

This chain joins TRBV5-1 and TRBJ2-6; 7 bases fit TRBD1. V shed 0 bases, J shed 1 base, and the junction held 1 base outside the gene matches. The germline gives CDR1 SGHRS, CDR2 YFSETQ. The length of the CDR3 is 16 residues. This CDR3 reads CASSLATGSGANVLTF. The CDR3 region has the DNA TGCGCCAGCAGCTTGGCGACAGGGTCTGGGGCCAACGTCCTGACTTTC.

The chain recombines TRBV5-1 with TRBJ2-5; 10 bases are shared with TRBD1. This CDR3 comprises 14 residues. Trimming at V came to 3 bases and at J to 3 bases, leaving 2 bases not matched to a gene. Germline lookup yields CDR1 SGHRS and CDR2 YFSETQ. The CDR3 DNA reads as TGCGCCAGCAGCTACGGGACAGGGGAAGAGACCCAGTACTTC. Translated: CASSYGTGEETQYF. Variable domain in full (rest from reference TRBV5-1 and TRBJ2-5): KAGVTQTPRYLIKTRGQQVTLSCSPISGHRSVSWYQQTPGQGLQFLFEYFSETQRNKGNFPGRFSGRQFSNSRSEMNVSTLELGDSALYLCASSYGTGEETQYFGPGTRLLVL.

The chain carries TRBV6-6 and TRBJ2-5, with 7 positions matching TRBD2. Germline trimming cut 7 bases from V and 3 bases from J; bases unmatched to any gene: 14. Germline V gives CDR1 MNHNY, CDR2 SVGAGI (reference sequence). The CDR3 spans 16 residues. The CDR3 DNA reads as TGTGCCAGCATCCCTCAGGTGCGGGGGAGTAAAGAGACCCAGTACTTC. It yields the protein CASIPQVRGSKETQYF.

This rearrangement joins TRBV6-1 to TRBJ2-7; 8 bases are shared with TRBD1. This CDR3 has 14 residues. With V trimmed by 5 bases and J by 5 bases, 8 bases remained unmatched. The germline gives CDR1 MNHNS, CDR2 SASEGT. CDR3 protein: CASSTRQGSDEQYF. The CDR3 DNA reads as TGTGCCAGCAGTACGCGACAGGGGAGTGACGAGCAGTACTTC.

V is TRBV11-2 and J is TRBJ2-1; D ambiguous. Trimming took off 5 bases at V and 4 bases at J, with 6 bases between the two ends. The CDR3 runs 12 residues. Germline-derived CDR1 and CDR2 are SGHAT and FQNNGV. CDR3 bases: TGTGCCAGCAGCCCACTTTACAATGAGCAGTTCTTC. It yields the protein CASSPLYNEQFF.

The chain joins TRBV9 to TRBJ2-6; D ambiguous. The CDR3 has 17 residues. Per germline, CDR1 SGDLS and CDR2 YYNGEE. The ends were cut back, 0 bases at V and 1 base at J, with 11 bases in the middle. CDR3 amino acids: CASSVAPVNSGANVLTF. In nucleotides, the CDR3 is TGTGCCAGCAGCGTAGCGCCTGTAAATTCTGGGGCCAACGTCCTGACTTTC.

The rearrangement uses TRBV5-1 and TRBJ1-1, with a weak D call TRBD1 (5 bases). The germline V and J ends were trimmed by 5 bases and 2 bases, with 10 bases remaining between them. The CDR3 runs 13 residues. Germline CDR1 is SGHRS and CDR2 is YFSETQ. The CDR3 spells CASRGEGNTEAFF. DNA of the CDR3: TGCGCCAGCAGAGGGGAGGGTAACACTGAAGCTTTCTTT.

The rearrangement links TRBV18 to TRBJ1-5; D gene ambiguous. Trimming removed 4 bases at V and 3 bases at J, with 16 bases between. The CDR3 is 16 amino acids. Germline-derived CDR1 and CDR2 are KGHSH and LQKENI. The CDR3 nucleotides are TGTGCCAGCTCACTTCAGGAGCCCACCGTCAATCAGCCCCAGCATTTT. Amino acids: CASSLQEPTVNQPQHF.

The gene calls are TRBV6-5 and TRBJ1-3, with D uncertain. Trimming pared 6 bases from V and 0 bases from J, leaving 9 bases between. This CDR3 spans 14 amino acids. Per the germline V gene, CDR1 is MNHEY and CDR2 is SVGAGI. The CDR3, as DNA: TGTGCCAGCAGACGCTGGGCCTCTGGAAACACCATATATTTT. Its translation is CASRRWASGNTIYF.

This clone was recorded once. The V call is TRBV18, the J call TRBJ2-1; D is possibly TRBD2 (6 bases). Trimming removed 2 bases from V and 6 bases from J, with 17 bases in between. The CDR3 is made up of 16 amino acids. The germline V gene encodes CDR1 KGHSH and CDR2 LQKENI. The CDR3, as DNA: TGTGCCAGCTCACCAGGTTCGCAGTCGGAGGGCAATGAGCAGTTCTTC. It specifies CASSPGSQSEGNEQFF.

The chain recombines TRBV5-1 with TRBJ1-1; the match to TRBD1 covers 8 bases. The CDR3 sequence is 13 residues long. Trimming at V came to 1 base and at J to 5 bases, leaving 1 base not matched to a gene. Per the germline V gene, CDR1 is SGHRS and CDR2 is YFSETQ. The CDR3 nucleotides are TGCGCCAGCAGCTTGCAGGGGGCGACTGAAGCTTTCTTT. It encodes CASSLQGATEAFF.

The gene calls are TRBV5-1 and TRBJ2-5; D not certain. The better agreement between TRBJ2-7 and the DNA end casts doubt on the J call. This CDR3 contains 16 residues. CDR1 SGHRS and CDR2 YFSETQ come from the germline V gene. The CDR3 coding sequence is TGCGCCAGCAGCTTGGGACGGGCGGCAGGCGGTTACGAGCAGTACTTC. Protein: CASSLGRAAGGYEQYF.

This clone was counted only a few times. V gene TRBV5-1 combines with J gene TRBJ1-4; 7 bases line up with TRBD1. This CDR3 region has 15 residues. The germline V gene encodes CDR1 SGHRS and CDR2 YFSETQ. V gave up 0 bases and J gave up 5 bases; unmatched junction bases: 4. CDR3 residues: CASSLGSTGNEKLFF. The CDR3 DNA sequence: TGCGCCAGCAGCTTGGGCTCGACAGGGAATGAAAAACTGTTTTTT.

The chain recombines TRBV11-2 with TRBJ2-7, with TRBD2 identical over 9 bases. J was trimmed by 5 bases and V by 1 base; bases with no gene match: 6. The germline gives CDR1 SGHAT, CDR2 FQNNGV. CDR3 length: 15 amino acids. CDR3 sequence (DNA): TGTGCCAGCAGCTTAGCTAGCGGGGTAATCCACGAGCAGTACTTC. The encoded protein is CASSLASGVIHEQYF.

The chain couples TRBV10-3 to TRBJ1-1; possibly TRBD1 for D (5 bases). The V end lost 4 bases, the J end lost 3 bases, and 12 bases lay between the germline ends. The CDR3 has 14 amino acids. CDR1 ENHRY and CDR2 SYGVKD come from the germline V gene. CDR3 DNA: TGTGCCATCAGTGCGGGGGACGGGTACACTGAAGCTTTCTTT. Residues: CAISAGDGYTEAFF.

CDR3 region: CASSLLSRGTSGANVLTF. The CDR3 region has the DNA TGCGCCAGCAGCTTGCTGTCCAGGGGCACCTCTGGGGCCAACGTCCTGACTTTC. The rearrangement joins TRBV5-1 to TRBJ2-6; D possibly corresponds to TRBD1 (6 bases). The CDR3 sequence is 18 residues long. Germline V gene data show CDR1 as SGHRS and CDR2 as YFSETQ. V lost 1 base to trimming and J lost 0 bases, with 14 bases between them.

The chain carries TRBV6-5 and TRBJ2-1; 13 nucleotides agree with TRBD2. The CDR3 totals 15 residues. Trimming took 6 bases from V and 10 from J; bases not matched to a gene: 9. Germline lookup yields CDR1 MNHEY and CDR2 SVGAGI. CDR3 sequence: CASRPGLAGAFEQFF. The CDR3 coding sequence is TGTGCCAGCAGACCCGGACTAGCGGGAGCATTCGAGCAGTTCTTC.

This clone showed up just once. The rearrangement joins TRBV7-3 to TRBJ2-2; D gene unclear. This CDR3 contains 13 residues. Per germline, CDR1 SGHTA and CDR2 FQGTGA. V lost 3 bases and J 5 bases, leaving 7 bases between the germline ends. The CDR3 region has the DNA TGTGCCAGCAGCTTGAGTTCAACCGGGGAGCTGTTTTTT. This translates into CASSLSSTGELFF.

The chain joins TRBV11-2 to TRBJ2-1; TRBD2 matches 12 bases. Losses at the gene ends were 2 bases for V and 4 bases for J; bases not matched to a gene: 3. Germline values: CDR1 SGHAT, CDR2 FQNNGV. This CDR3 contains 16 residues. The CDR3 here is CASSLQLAGGYNEQFF. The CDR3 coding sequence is TGTGCCAGCAGCTTACAGCTAGCGGGAGGGTACAATGAGCAGTTCTTC.

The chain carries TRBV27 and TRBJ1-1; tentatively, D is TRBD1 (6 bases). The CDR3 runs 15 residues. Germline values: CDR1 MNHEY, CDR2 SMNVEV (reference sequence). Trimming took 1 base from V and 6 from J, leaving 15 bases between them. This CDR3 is CASSLFPQGKPEAFF. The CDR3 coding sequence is TGTGCCAGCAGTTTATTCCCGCAGGGGAAGCCTGAAGCTTTCTTT.

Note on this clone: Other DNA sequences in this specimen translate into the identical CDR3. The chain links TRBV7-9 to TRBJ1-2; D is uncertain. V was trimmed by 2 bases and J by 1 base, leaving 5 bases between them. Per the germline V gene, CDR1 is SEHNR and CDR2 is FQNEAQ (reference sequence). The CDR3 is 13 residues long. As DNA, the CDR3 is TGTGCCAGCAGCTTAAGCAATAACTATGGCTACACCTTC. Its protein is CASSLSNNYGYTF.

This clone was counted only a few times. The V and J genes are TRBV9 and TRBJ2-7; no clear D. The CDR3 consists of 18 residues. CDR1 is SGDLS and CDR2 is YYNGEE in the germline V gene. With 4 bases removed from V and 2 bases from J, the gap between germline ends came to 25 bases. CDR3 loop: CASSPLGSPPGVTYEQYF. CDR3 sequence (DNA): TGTGCCAGCAGCCCCTTGGGTAGTCCTCCTGGTGTCACCTACGAGCAGTACTTC. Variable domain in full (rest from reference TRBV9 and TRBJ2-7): DSGVTQTPKHLITATGQRVTLRCSPRSGDLSVYWYQQSLDQGLQFLIQYYNGEERAKGNILERFSAQQFPDLHSELNLSSLELGDSALYFCASSPLGSPPGVTYEQYFGPGTRLTVT.

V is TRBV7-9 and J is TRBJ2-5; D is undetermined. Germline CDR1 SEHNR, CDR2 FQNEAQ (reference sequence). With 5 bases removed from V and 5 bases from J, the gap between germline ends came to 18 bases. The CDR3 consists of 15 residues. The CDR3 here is CASSLRYQAAETQYF. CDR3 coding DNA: TGTGCCAGCAGCCTACGCTACCAGGCGGCGGAGACCCAGTACTTC. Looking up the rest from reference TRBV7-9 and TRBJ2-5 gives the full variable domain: DTGVSQNPRHKITKRGQNVTFRCDPISEHNRLYWYRQTLGQGPEFLTYFQNEAQLEKSRLLSDRFSAERPKGSFSTLEIQRTEQGDSAMYLCASSLRYQAAETQYFGPGTRLLVL.

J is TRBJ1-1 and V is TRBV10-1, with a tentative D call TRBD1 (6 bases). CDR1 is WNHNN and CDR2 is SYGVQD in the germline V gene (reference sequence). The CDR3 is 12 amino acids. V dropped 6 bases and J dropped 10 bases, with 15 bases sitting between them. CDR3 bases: TGCGCCAGCAGCGTAACAGGAGGGGGAGCTTTCTTT. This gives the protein CASSVTGGGAFF.

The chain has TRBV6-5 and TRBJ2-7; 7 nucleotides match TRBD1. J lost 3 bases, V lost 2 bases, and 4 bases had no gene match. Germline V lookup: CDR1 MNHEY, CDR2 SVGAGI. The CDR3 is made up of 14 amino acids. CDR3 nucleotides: TGTGCCAGCAGTTACGAGGCAGGGGGCTACGAGCAGTACTTC. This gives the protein CASSYEAGGYEQYF.

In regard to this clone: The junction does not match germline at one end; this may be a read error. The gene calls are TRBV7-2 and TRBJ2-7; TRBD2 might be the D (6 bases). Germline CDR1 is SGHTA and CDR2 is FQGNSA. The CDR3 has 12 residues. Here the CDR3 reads CASSYGDSLRNF. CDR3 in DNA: TGTGCCAGCAGCTACGGGGACTCCCTGCGCAACTTC. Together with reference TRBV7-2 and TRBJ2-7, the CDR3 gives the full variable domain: GAGVSQSPSNKVTEKGKDVELRCDPISGHTALYWYRQSLGQGLEFLIYFQGNSAPDKSGLPSDRFSAERTGGSVSTLTIQRTQQEDSAVYLCASSYGDSLRNFGPGTRLTVT.